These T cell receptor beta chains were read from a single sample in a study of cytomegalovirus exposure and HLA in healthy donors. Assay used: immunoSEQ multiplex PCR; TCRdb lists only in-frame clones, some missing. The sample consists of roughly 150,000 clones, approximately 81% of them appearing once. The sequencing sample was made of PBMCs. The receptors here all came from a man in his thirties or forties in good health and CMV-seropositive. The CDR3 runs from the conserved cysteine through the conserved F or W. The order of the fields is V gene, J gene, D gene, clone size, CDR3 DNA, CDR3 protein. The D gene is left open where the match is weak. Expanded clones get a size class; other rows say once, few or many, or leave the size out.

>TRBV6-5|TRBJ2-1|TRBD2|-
TGTGCCAGCAGTTACGCGGGAGGGCCATGGAATGAGCAGTTCTTC
CASSYAGGPWNEQFF
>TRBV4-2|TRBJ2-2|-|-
TGTGCCAGCAGCCAAAGGACAGTAATTAACACCGGGGAGCTGTTTTTT
CASSQRTVINTGELFF
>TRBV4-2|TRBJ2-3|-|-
TGTGCCAGCAGCCAAGCCGAGCGGAGCACAGATACGCAGTATTTT
CASSQAERSTDTQYF
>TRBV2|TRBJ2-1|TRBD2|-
TGTGCCAGCAGTCGGGTGACTAGCGGGGAGTCTTCCTACAATGAGCAGTTCTTC
CASSRVTSGESSYNEQFF
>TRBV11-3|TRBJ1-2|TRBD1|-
TGTGCCAGCAGCCCGGGACAGGGGAACTATGGCTACACCTTC
CASSPGQGNYGYTF
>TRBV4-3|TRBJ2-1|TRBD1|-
TGCGCCAGCAGCCAAGATTTCTGGGACAGGGATGCCAATGAGCAGTTCTTC
CASSQDFWDRDANEQFF
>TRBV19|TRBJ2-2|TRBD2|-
TGTGCCACCCGGACTAGCGGGAAGTTCACCGGGGAGCTGTTTTTT
CATRTSGKFTGELFF
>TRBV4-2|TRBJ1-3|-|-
TGTGCCAGCAGCCAAATTCTCGGGGAACTCTCTGGAAACACCATATATTTT
CASSQILGELSGNTIYF
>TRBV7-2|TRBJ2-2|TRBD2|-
TGTGCCAGCAGCTTGACTAGCGGAAATCTAAACACCGGGGAGCTGTTTTTT
CASSLTSGNLNTGELFF
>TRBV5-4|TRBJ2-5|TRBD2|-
TGTGCCAGCAACAGGGGAAGCGGGAGGTCTTTTGAGACCCAGTACTTC
CASNRGSGRSFETQYF
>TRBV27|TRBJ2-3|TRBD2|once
TGTGCCAGCAAAACTAGCGCGATCGGGGATACGCAGTATTTT
CASKTSAIGDTQYF
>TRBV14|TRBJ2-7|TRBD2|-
TGTGCCAGCAGCCAAGATAGTGGACTAGCGGGAGATTACGAGCAGTACTTC
CASSQDSGLAGDYEQYF
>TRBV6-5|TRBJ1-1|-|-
TGTGCCAGCAGTTACTCGGGGGGGGAGGTCGGGACTGAAGCTTTCTTT
CASSYSGGEVGTEAFF
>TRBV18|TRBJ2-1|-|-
TGTGCCAGCTCACCCCCGGTTGGACAGAGAAATGAGCAGTTCTTC
CASSPPVGQRNEQFF
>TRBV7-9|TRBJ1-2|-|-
TGTGCCAGCAGCTTAGGTCAGGGGACCTATGGCTACACCTTC
CASSLGQGTYGYTF
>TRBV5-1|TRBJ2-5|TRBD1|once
TGCGCCAGCAGCTTGGGTTTCGCACAGGGGAAGACCCAGTACTTC
CASSLGFAQGKTQYF
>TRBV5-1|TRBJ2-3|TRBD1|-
TGCGCCAGCAGCTTGGGACAGGGGGGAGATACGCAGTATTTT
CASSLGQGGDTQYF
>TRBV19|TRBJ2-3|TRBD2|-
TGTGCCAGTCGGGCTAGCGGGAGACAAGATACGCAGTATTTT
CASRASGRQDTQYF
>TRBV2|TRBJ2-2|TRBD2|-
TGTGCCAGCAGAATTAGCGGGGCGAACACCGGGGAGCTGTTTTTT
CASRISGANTGELFF
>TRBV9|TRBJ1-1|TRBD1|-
TGTGCCAGCAGCCGTGGGAGGGGGACAGGGAACACTGAAGCTTTCTTT
CASSRGRGTGNTEAFF
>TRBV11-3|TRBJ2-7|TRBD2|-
TGTGCCAGCAGCTTAGGACTAGCGGGAGTATACGAGCAGTACTTC
CASSLGLAGVYEQYF
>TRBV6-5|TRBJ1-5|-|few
TGTGCCAGCAGTTACTCGAGGGATCAGCCCCAGCATTTT
CASSYSRDQPQHF
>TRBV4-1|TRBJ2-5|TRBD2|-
TGCGCCAGCAGCCTGGGGCCCGGGACTAGCGGGGAGACCCAGTACTTC
CASSLGPGTSGETQYF
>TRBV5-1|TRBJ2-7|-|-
TGCGCCAGCAGCGCAAGGGGCTCCAACGAGCAGTACTTC
CASSARGSNEQYF
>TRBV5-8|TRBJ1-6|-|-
TGTGCCAGCAGCCAGCCCGGAGTGGTTAACGGACCCCTCCACTTT
CASSQPGVVNGPLHF
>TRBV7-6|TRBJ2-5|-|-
TGTGCCAGCAGCTTCAATGGCCAGGGTAGAGGCCAAGAGACCCAGTACTTC
CASSFNGQGRGQETQYF
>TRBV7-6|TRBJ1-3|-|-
TGTGCCAGCAGCTTAGCCCCCCCGGGGGAATCTGGAAACACCATATATTTT
CASSLAPPGESGNTIYF
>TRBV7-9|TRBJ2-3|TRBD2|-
TGTGCCAGCAGCTTGCATGGGACTAGCGGTTTAGATACGCAGTATTTT
CASSLHGTSGLDTQYF
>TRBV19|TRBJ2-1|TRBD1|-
TGTGCCAGTAGTTCGACAGGGTACCACTACAATGAGCAGTTCTTC
CASSSTGYHYNEQFF
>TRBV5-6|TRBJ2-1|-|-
TGTGCCAGCAGCTTGGAGGGTAGCGGTATCTCCTACAATGAGCAGTTCTTC
CASSLEGSGISYNEQFF
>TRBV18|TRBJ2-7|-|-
TGTGCCAGCTCACCAACTCCTCCTAGTTCAACCTACGAGCAGTACTTC
CASSPTPPSSTYEQYF
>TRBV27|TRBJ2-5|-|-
TGTGCCAGCAGTTTATGGGGCAGCCAAGAGACCCAGTACTTC
CASSLWGSQETQYF
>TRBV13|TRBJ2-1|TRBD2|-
TGTGCCAGCAGCCCTTCTAGCGGTTCCTACAATGAGCAGTTCTTC
CASSPSSGSYNEQFF